The 4 T cell receptor beta chains listed next were all sequenced from one sample in a study of blood T cell repertoires in COVID-19. Profiled with immunoSEQ multiplex PCR; TCRdb holds only in-frame clones, not every one. This sample has 150,000 to 200,000 clones, with roughly 80% found just once. Sequencing was carried out using peripheral blood. These receptor sequences come from a woman younger than 45 with acute or convalescent COVID-19.

The chain joins TRBV10-3 to TRBJ2-5; 8 bases match TRBD2. The CDR3 has 12 residues. Germline lookup yields CDR1 ENHRY and CDR2 SYGVKD. V lost 8 bases, J lost 5 bases, and 4 bases stayed unmatched. The CDR3 spells CAIGGLVETQYF. For the CDR3, the DNA is TGTGCCATCGGGGGACTAGTGGAGACCCAGTACTTC.

This chain uses TRBV6-5 with TRBJ2-7, with 7 bases fitting TRBD1. Germline V gene data show CDR1 as MNHEY and CDR2 as SVGAGI. The CDR3 spans 13 residues. V gave up 7 bases and J gave up 3 bases; unmatched junction bases: 6. CDR3 DNA sequence: TGTGCCAGCACCTGGGACAGCCTCTACGAGCAGTACTTC. This translates into CASTWDSLYEQYF.

The chain recombines TRBV7-2 with TRBJ2-7; no reliable D call. The CDR3 totals 13 residues. V was trimmed by 2 bases and J by 2 bases, leaving 7 bases between them. Germline CDR1 reads SGHTA; CDR2 reads FQGNSA. The CDR3 region is CASSLQPAYEQYF. CDR3 bases: TGTGCCAGCAGCTTACAACCGGCCTACGAGCAGTACTTC.

Concerning this clone: The sample has other DNA sequences that encode this CDR3 too. J is TRBJ1-1 and V is TRBV6-2 or TRBV6-3; no firm D call. The CDR3 contains 13 residues. CDR1 and CDR2 from the germline V gene are MNHEY and SVGEGT. Trimming took 3 bases from V and 2 from J, leaving 7 bases between them. This chain's CDR3 is CASSYPGNTEAFF. The CDR3 DNA sequence: TGTGCCAGCAGTTATCCGGGAAACACTGAAGCTTTCTTT.